These 23 T cell receptor beta chains were all obtained from the same sample, sequenced in a study of radiation and T cells in renal cell carcinoma. Noted treatment: treatment-naive control, cytoreductive nephrectomy. Assay used: immunoSEQ multiplex PCR; TCRdb lists only in-frame clones, some missing. The sample lists 13,000 to 15,000 clones, approximately 60% seen once, with 15% to 20% in the top ten. Sequenced here: tumor tissue, sampled from a patient whose treatment was nephrectomy without radiotherapy. The source of these receptors is a man between 60 and 75 years old with renal cell carcinoma.

V usage is TRBV9 and J usage is TRBJ2-3; 8 nucleotides agree with TRBD2. Trimming at V came to 4 bases and at J to 1 base, leaving 8 bases not matched to a gene. CDR3 length equals 16 residues. Germline assignment: CDR1 SGDLS and CDR2 YYNGEE. CDR3 amino acids: CASSPPPTSGTDTQYF. CDR3 sequence (DNA): TGTGCCAGCAGCCCACCCCCGACTAGCGGCACAGATACGCAGTATTTT.

The chain couples TRBV11-3 to TRBJ2-1; TRBD2 agrees at 8 bases. CDR1 is SGHNT and CDR2 is YENEEA in the germline V gene. The length of the CDR3 is 14 residues. The junction had 6 bases not matched to a gene; V was cut back by 6 bases and J by 5 bases. The CDR3 loop reads CASSGSGGHNEQFF. The DNA for the CDR3 is TGTGCCAGCAGTGGATCGGGGGGGCACAATGAGCAGTTCTTC.

CDR3 in amino acids: CATHLSGSGNTIYF. For the CDR3, the DNA is TGTGCCACTCACCTCTCGGGGTCTGGAAACACCATATATTTT. This chain joins TRBV28 and TRBJ1-3; D remains unclear. The CDR3 is made up of 14 amino acids. Germline CDR1 and CDR2: MDHEN and SYDVKM. The V gene lost 10 bases and the J gene lost 1 base, with 14 bases spanning the gap.

V and J are TRBV5-1 and TRBJ2-5; TRBD2 aligns across 9 bases. With 2 bases clipped from V and 5 bases from J, the junction kept 4 bases outside the gene matches. The CDR3 is 14 amino acids. Germline lookup yields CDR1 SGHRS and CDR2 YFSETQ. As DNA, the CDR3 is TGCGCCAGCAGCTTTAGCGGGGGCGGGGAGACCCAGTACTTC. Encoded protein: CASSFSGGGETQYF. Supplemented by reference TRBV5-1 and TRBJ2-5, the full variable domain reads KAGVTQTPRYLIKTRGQQVTLSCSPISGHRSVSWYQQTPGQGLQFLFEYFSETQRNKGNFPGRFSGRQFSNSRSEMNVSTLELGDSALYLCASSFSGGGETQYFGPGTRLLVL.

The chain is built from TRBV10-1 and TRBJ2-4; the D is unclear. V gave up 11 bases and J gave up 0 bases, with 8 bases separating them. The CDR3 has 12 residues. Germline assignment: CDR1 WNHNN and CDR2 SYGVQD (reference sequence). CDR3 residues: CAGPIAKNIQYF. The CDR3 nucleotides are TGCGCCGGACCGATAGCCAAAAACATTCAGTACTTC.

The rearrangement uses TRBV15 and TRBJ2-3, with a tentative D call TRBD2 (6 bases). There are 16 residues in the CDR3. Germline V lookup: CDR1 LNHNV, CDR2 YYDKDF (reference sequence). Trimming took 5 bases from V and 0 from J, leaving 15 bases between them. The CDR3, as DNA: TGTGCCACCAGCCCTGGAGGGCCAAAGAGCACAGATACGCAGTATTTT. Its translation is CATSPGGPKSTDTQYF.

V is TRBV7-2 and J is TRBJ1-3; D gene uncertain. Germline V lookup: CDR1 SGHTA, CDR2 FQGNSA. The CDR3 sequence is 14 residues long. Trimming stripped 1 base from V and 1 base from J, with 5 bases between. CDR3 sequence reads: CASSLVPSGNTIYF. The CDR3 region has the DNA TGTGCCAGCAGCTTAGTCCCGTCTGGAAACACCATATATTTT.

There are a few counts of this clone. The rearrangement joins TRBV5-4 to TRBJ2-7, with a tentative D call TRBD1 (7 bases). The CDR3 is made up of 13 amino acids. Deletions cut 0 bases from V and 7 bases from J, with 11 bases between. Germline-derived CDR1 and CDR2 are SGHNT and YYREEE (reference sequence). Here the CDR3 reads CASSLGPGGEQYF. CDR3 coding DNA: TGTGCCAGCAGCTTGGGCCCAGGGGGGGAGCAGTACTTC.

The chain combines TRBV19 with TRBJ1-5; D is unclear. CDR1 and CDR2 from the germline V gene are LNHDA and SQIVND (reference sequence). The V and J ends lost 2 bases and 2 bases respectively, with 10 bases between them. The CDR3 length is 15 residues. The CDR3 reads CASSIFDGGNQPQHF. The CDR3 bases are TGTGCCAGTAGTATATTCGATGGGGGCAATCAGCCCCAGCATTTT.

This clone occurred a few times. The chain employs TRBV6-5 and TRBJ2-2, with D unclear. The CDR3 loop spans 16 amino acids. The germline V and J ends were trimmed by 2 bases and 2 bases, with 12 bases remaining between them. Germline CDR1 reads MNHEY; CDR2 reads SVGAGI. The CDR3 region is CASSYKAGLNTGELFF. The CDR3 DNA sequence: TGTGCCAGCAGTTACAAAGCAGGATTAAACACCGGGGAGCTGTTTTTT.

The count of this clone is one. The chain has TRBV5-1 and TRBJ1-3; D remains ambiguous. Germline CDR1 and CDR2: SGHRS and YFSETQ. The CDR3 covers 16 residues. The V and J ends lost 5 bases and 0 bases respectively, with 15 bases between them. The CDR3 protein is CASSREAASSGNTIYF. The CDR3 DNA is TGCGCCAGCAGTCGGGAGGCGGCAAGCTCTGGAAACACCATATATTTT. The variable domain in full, with the rest retrieved from reference TRBV5-1 and TRBJ1-3, is KAGVTQTPRYLIKTRGQQVTLSCSPISGHRSVSWYQQTPGQGLQFLFEYFSETQRNKGNFPGRFSGRQFSNSRSEMNVSTLELGDSALYLCASSREAASSGNTIYFGEGSWLTVV.

This clone has only a few counts. The V gene is TRBV2, the J gene TRBJ1-1; a possible D gene is TRBD1 (5 bases). V shed 7 bases and J shed 3 bases, with 12 bases lying between them. The germline gives CDR1 SNHLY, CDR2 FYNNEI. This CDR3 spans 13 amino acids. The CDR3 here is CASKWGADTEAFF. The CDR3, as DNA: TGTGCCAGCAAATGGGGCGCAGACACTGAAGCTTTCTTT.

The V call is TRBV6-1, the J call TRBJ1-5; 9 bases are a match to TRBD1. Germline CDR1 reads MNHNS; CDR2 reads SASEGT. With 2 bases clipped from V and 4 bases from J, the junction kept 6 bases outside the gene matches. This CDR3 has 16 residues. The CDR3: CASSEFEGQGNQPQHF. CDR3 nucleotides: TGTGCCAGCAGTGAATTTGAGGGACAGGGAAATCAGCCCCAGCATTTT.

In this sample, this clone is medium-sized. The genes are TRBV2 and TRBJ2-3, with D possibly being TRBD1 (6 bases). Deletions cut 3 bases from V and 1 base from J, with 8 bases between. This CDR3 contains 14 residues. Looked up from germline, CDR1 is SNHLY and CDR2 is FYNNEI. The CDR3 sequence: CASSDEGGTDTQYF. In DNA form, the CDR3 reads TGTGCCAGCAGTGATGAGGGGGGCACAGATACGCAGTATTTT.

The chain combines TRBV5-1 with TRBJ2-1; the match to TRBD2 covers 8 bases. Per the germline V gene, CDR1 is SGHRS and CDR2 is YFSETQ. After removal of 3 bases from V and 13 bases from J, the junction contained 9 bases not matched to a gene. The CDR3 totals 13 residues. The CDR3 bases are TGCGCCAGCAGCTCCACAACTAGCGGTCATCAGTTCTTC. Its protein is CASSSTTSGHQFF.

The V gene is TRBV5-1, the J gene TRBJ2-7; a possible D gene is TRBD2 (5 bases). V dropped 2 bases and J dropped 3 bases, with 6 bases sitting between them. Looked up from germline, CDR1 is SGHRS and CDR2 is YFSETQ. This CDR3 has 12 residues. CDR3 nucleotide sequence: TGCGCCAGCAGCTTCGGGAACTACGAGCAGTACTTC. Its translation is CASSFGNYEQYF. Complete variable domain (other parts from reference TRBV5-1 and TRBJ2-7): KAGVTQTPRYLIKTRGQQVTLSCSPISGHRSVSWYQQTPGQGLQFLFEYFSETQRNKGNFPGRFSGRQFSNSRSEMNVSTLELGDSALYLCASSFGNYEQYFGPGTRLTVT.

The V gene is TRBV11-3, the J gene TRBJ1-6; D is uncertain. This CDR3 has 13 residues. Germline V CDR1 and CDR2: SGHNT, YENEEA. Trimming cost V 1 base and J 7 bases, with 5 bases left between them. This CDR3 is CASSLGVNSPLHF. The CDR3 DNA sequence: TGTGCCAGCAGCTTAGGCGTCAATTCACCCCTCCACTTT.

V gene TRBV11-3 combines with J gene TRBJ2-2, with 11 bases lining up with TRBD1. Germline lookup yields CDR1 SGHNT and CDR2 YENEEA. This CDR3 comprises 16 residues. V trimming: 5 bases; J trimming: 5 bases; junction bases outside the gene matches: 7. The CDR3 sequence: CASSPGQGAVTGELFF. CDR3 in DNA: TGTGCCAGCAGCCCCGGACAGGGGGCGGTAACCGGGGAGCTGTTTTTT. Supplemented by reference TRBV11-3 and TRBJ2-2, the full variable domain reads EAGVVQSPRYKIIEKKQPVAFWCNPISGHNTLYWYLQNLGQGPELLIRYENEEAVDDSQLPKDRFSAERLKGVDSTLKIQPAELGDSAVYLCASSPGQGAVTGELFFGEGSRLTVL.

The CDR3 reads CASSQDSWFLTNYGYTF. The CDR3, as DNA: TGCGCCAGCAGCCAAGATTCTTGGTTTCTCACAAACTATGGCTACACCTTC. The genes are TRBV4-3 and TRBJ1-2; D remains unclear. This CDR3 contains 17 residues. Per the germline V gene, CDR1 is LGHNA and CDR2 is YSLEER. V was shortened by 0 bases and J by 2 bases, with 16 bases between the two germline ends.

This clone was found a few times. The chain recombines TRBV6-5 with TRBJ2-3, with TRBD1 identical over 11 bases. J was trimmed by 8 bases and V by 4 bases; bases with no gene match: 5. This CDR3 spans 14 amino acids. Looked up from germline, CDR1 is MNHEY and CDR2 is SVGAGI. CDR3 nucleotides: TGTGCCAGCAGTTTACTAGGACAGGGGGCTACGCAGTATTTT. It specifies CASSLLGQGATQYF.

The sample holds a few counts of this clone. The chain has TRBV27 and TRBJ1-5; 8 bases fit TRBD1. Germline loops: CDR1 MNHEY, CDR2 SMNVEV (reference sequence). The CDR3 totals 15 residues. V trimming: 6 bases; J trimming: 2 bases; junction bases outside the gene matches: 6. DNA of the CDR3: TGTGCCAGCAGACCTTCGACAGGGGGCAATCAGCCCCAGCATTTT. Amino acids: CASRPSTGGNQPQHF.

This chain links TRBV4-2 with TRBJ2-3, with D tentatively TRBD1 (5 bases). This CDR3 is 14 amino acids long. The V gene lost 4 bases and the J gene lost 4 bases, with 12 bases spanning the gap. Germline V gives CDR1 LGHNA, CDR2 YNFKEQ. DNA for the CDR3: TGTGCCAGCAGCCTGGTGTGGGGCGCAGATACGCAGTATTTT. Residues: CASSLVWGADTQYF.

The chain has TRBV25-1 and TRBJ2-7, with TRBD1 identical over 11 bases. Germline V CDR1 and CDR2: MGHDK, SYGVNS. The CDR3 is made up of 15 amino acids. The trim removed 8 bases at V and 6 bases at J, leaving 12 bases unmatched. This CDR3 reads CASGRDRGISFEQYF. The CDR3 nucleotides are TGTGCCAGCGGCCGGGACAGGGGGATCAGTTTCGAGCAGTACTTC.